Below, 18 T cell receptor beta chains from the same sample are listed, as sequenced in a study of blood T cells in healthy people across ages. A J-beta primer mix and a sample-barcoded 5' primer were used in a second PCR of about 7 to 12 cycles. TCRdb processed the 5' RACE reads anew with MiXCR; each CDR3 protein has one entry. Of 630,000 or so distinct CDR3 sequences in the sample, approximately 29% were seen once. The sample comprised blood. All receptors derive from a woman older than 75 in good health.

This clonotype has at least ten counts. The V gene is TRBV9, the J gene TRBJ2-7; possible D gene TRBD1, 5 bases. The germline V gene has CDR1 SGDLS and CDR2 YYNGEE. This CDR3 has 13 residues. V lost 0 bases to trimming and J lost 7 bases, with 11 bases between them. The CDR3, as DNA: TGTGCCAGCAGCGTAGCGTCAGGGCGTGAGCAGTACTTC. As protein: CASSVASGREQYF.

The CDR3 protein is CASSLDAGAAYSEQYF. CDR3 DNA sequence: TGTGCCAGCAGCTTAGATGCGGGGGCGGCTTACTCGGAGCAGTACTTC. The chain combines TRBV7-2 with TRBJ2-7; D is perhaps TRBD2 (7 bases). There are 16 residues in the CDR3. Germline CDR1 and CDR2: SGHTA and FQGNSA. V was clipped by 1 base and J by 7 bases, with 20 bases between them.

On this clonotype: Possible read error: a much larger clone is one base away. The chain links TRBV7-9 to TRBJ2-1; D may be TRBD2 (6 bases). Between the trimmed V and J ends, which lost 8 bases and 8 bases, there was a span of 22 bases. From germline, CDR1 is SEHNR and CDR2 FQNEAQ (reference sequence). The CDR3 length is 15 residues. The CDR3, as DNA: TGTGCCAGCCGAGGTGCAACTAGCCGTGTCGATGAGCAGTTCTTC. This sequence encodes CASRGATSRVDEQFF.

Ten or more counts support this clonotype. The chain uses TRBV11-2 and TRBJ2-5, with 11 nucleotides matching TRBD2. V trimming: 1 base; J trimming: 10 bases; junction bases outside the gene matches: 14. Germline CDR1 reads SGHAT; CDR2 reads FQNNGV. This CDR3 spans 17 amino acids. The CDR3 sequence: CASSLAAAGSLAGGQYF. CDR3 sequence (DNA): TGTGCCAGCAGCTTAGCGGCGGCGGGGTCGCTAGCGGGGGGCCAGTACTTC.

The J gene is TRBJ2-4, the V gene TRBV5-6; 7 positions agree with TRBD1. Gene TRBJ2-5 matches the end of the DNA better, so the J call may be wrong. Looked up from germline, CDR1 is SGHDT and CDR2 is YYEEEE. The CDR3 sequence is 16 residues long. CDR3 in amino acids: CASSSAGAGGILTQYF. The DNA of the CDR3 is TGTGCCAGCAGCTCGGCCGGTGCAGGGGGTATATTGACCCAGTACTTC.

To note about this clonotype: This may arise from a read error, as a much more abundant clone is one base away. This sequence joins TRBV20-1 and TRBJ2-5; D uncertain. This CDR3 is built from 12 residues. Germline assignment: CDR1 DFQATT and CDR2 SNEGSKA (reference sequence). In DNA, the CDR3 is TGCAGGGCTCAAGCGAGGCAAGAGACCCAGTACTTC. It translates to CRAQARQETQYF.

The chain combines TRBV7-2 with TRBJ1-5; no firm D call. Germline CDR1 SGHTA, CDR2 FQGNSA. Trimming removed 1 base from V and 0 bases from J, with 10 bases in between. This CDR3 has 16 amino acids. The CDR3 sequence is CASSLVGLYSNQPQHF. As DNA, the CDR3 is TGTGCCAGCAGCTTAGTTGGTTTGTATAGCAATCAGCCCCAGCATTTT.

As DNA, the CDR3 is TGCAGCGTGAGGGCAGCGGGAGGGCCGGGAGAGCAGTACTTC. It is translated as CSVRAAGGPGEQYF. The rearrangement joins TRBV29-1 to TRBJ2-4; 10 nucleotides line up with TRBD2. CDR3 length: 14 amino acids. J was trimmed by 13 bases and V by 6 bases; bases with no gene match: 15. Germline V gives CDR1 SQVTM, CDR2 ANQGSEA.

This chain uses TRBV29-1 with TRBJ2-3, with D unresolved. This CDR3 is built from 12 residues. Per the germline V gene, CDR1 is SQVTM and CDR2 is ANQGSEA. Deletions cut 6 bases from V and 6 bases from J, with 13 bases between. CDR3 sequence: CSVRAGADTQYF. The CDR3 DNA reads TGCAGCGTCCGGGCAGGTGCGGATACGCAGTATTTT.

The gene calls are TRBV30 and TRBJ1-5; D is unresolved. V lost 2 bases and J lost 7, with 12 bases in between. The CDR3 runs 13 residues. CDR1 is GTSNPN, CDR2 SVGIG, per germline (reference sequence). CDR3 amino acids: CAWSRAAGQPQHF. Written as DNA, the CDR3 is TGTGCCTGGAGTCGGGCAGCGGGACAGCCCCAGCATTTT.

The V call is TRBV20-1, the J call TRBJ2-7; no firm D call. This CDR3 contains 14 residues. Between the trimmed V and J ends, which lost 4 bases and 0 bases, there was a span of 13 bases. Looked up from germline, CDR1 is DFQATT and CDR2 is SNEGSKA (reference sequence). CDR3 protein: CSATGIADSYEQYF. In nucleotides, the CDR3 is TGCAGTGCTACTGGGATAGCTGACTCCTACGAGCAGTACTTC.

V and J are TRBV21-1 and TRBJ1-2; the table's TRBD1 call for D was not verified on the DNA. TRBV21-1 is a known pseudogene. This CDR3 spans 14 amino acids. CDR3 protein: CASSSRQAIYGYTF. The DNA of the CDR3 is TGTGCCAGCAGCTCTAGACAGGCCATCTATGGCTACACCTTC.

The table lists this clonotype with a count of one. The chain joins TRBV5-4 to TRBJ2-1, with TRBD2 matching 9 bases. The V and J ends lost 4 bases and 8 bases, in that order; junction bases with no gene match: 16. The length of the CDR3 is 17 residues. In germline, CDR1 is SGHNT, CDR2 YYREEE (reference sequence). CDR3 residues: CASSDAAGRGGRDEQFF. In nucleotides, the CDR3 is TGTGCCAGCAGCGATGCCGCGGGGCGGGGGGGCCGCGATGAGCAGTTCTTC.

With regard to this clonotype: This may stem from a read error, because a much larger clone lies one nucleotide away. This sequence joins TRBV11-2 and TRBJ1-2, with D perhaps TRBD1 (5 bases). The CDR3 is made up of 13 amino acids. The germline gives CDR1 SGHAT, CDR2 FQNNGV. V shed 3 bases and J shed 8 bases, with 13 bases lying between them. Written as DNA, the CDR3 is TGTGCCAGCAGCTTGGACATCGTTTTGGGCTACACCTTC. This gives the protein CASSLDIVLGYTF. The whole variable domain, remainder taken from reference TRBV11-2 and TRBJ1-2, is EAGVAQSPRYKIIEKRQSVAFWCNPISGHATLYWYQQILGQGPKLLIQFQNNGVVDDSQLPKDRFSAERLKGVDSTLKIQPAKLEDSAVYLCASSLDIVLGYTFGSGTRLTVV.

The chain carries TRBV7-9 and TRBJ1-1; a weak D match, TRBD1 (6 bases). The CDR3 consists of 14 residues. V was pared by 1 base and J by 4 bases, with 10 bases between. Germline V lookup: CDR1 SEHNR, CDR2 FQNEAQ (reference sequence). The CDR3 is CASSLERGGTEAFF. CDR3 in DNA: TGTGCCAGCAGCTTAGAAAGGGGGGGCACTGAAGCTTTCTTT.

The table lists this clonotype with many counts. The chain links TRBV15 to TRBJ1-5; weak D call: TRBD1 (5 bases). Between the trimmed V and J ends, which lost 0 bases and 2 bases, there was a span of 8 bases. CDR3 length equals 15 residues. Germline assignment: CDR1 LNHNV and CDR2 YYDKDF (reference sequence). The CDR3: CATSREGPGNQPQHF. CDR3 DNA: TGTGCCACCAGCAGAGAGGGGCCCGGCAATCAGCCCCAGCATTTT.

This clonotype occurred many times. The chain links TRBV9 to TRBJ2-5; 7 bases line up with TRBD2. CDR1 and CDR2 from the germline V gene are SGDLS and YYNGEE. This CDR3 contains 14 residues. V shed 4 bases, J shed 11 bases, and the junction held 14 bases outside the gene matches. The CDR3 region is CASSLGGGAEEQYF. As DNA, the CDR3 is TGTGCCAGCAGCCTGGGGGGGGGAGCCGAGGAGCAGTACTTC.

This chain connects TRBV7-9 to TRBJ2-5; D may be TRBD2 (6 bases). Germline CDR1 reads SEHNR; CDR2 reads FQNEAQ (reference sequence). V lost 7 bases and J lost 5, with 17 bases in between. The CDR3 is made up of 14 amino acids. CDR3 sequence reads: CASNPGLPGETQYF. The CDR3 DNA is TGTGCCAGCAACCCGGGACTTCCCGGGGAGACCCAGTACTTC.